The 28 T cell receptor beta chains reported below all come from one sample, sequenced in a study of shared clonotypes between healthy human individuals. Sequenced by immunoSEQ multiplex PCR; TCRdb stores in-frame clones only, minus some. The table has around 2,000,000 clones, just over 90% seen once. Naive CD8 populations comprised CD45RO-negative cells positively selected for CCR7, excluding terminally differentiated effector memory CD45RA+ cells. Sequencing input: naive CD8+ T cells from PBMCs. Source of these receptors: a man between 18 and 35 years old in good health. Some clones in this sample may be carry-over from other donors' samples.

The table lists this clone with a count of one. The V call is TRBV5-1, the J call TRBJ1-6; 11 bases line up with TRBD1. V dropped 2 bases and J dropped 7; count of bases not matched to a gene: 5. CDR1 SGHRS and CDR2 YFSETQ come from the germline V gene. The CDR3 consists of 16 residues. CDR3 protein: CASSFGRTGGNSPLHF. The CDR3 DNA sequence: TGCGCCAGCAGCTTTGGAAGGACAGGGGGCAATTCACCCCTCCACTTT.

The chain is built from TRBV5-6 and TRBJ2-2; possible D gene TRBD1, 6 bases. The CDR3 runs to 15 residues. Per the germline V gene, CDR1 is SGHDT and CDR2 is YYEEEE. The V gene lost 4 bases and the J gene lost 0 bases, with 10 bases spanning the gap. The CDR3 nucleotides read TGTGCCAGCAGCGTCGACAGGTCGAACACCGGGGAGCTGTTTTTT. Its translation: CASSVDRSNTGELFF. Together with reference TRBV5-6 and TRBJ2-2, the CDR3 gives the full variable domain: DAGVTQSPTHLIKTRGQQVTLRCSPKSGHDTVSWYQQALGQGPQFIFQYYEEEERQRGNFPDRFSGHQFPNYSSELNVNALLLGDSALYLCASSVDRSNTGELFFGEGSRLTVL.

The genes are TRBV4-3 and TRBJ1-5; D gene unclear. The CDR3 runs 15 residues. Germline CDR1 and CDR2: LGHNA and YSLEER. V lost 2 bases and J 1 base, leaving 9 bases between the germline ends. For the CDR3, the DNA is TGCGCCAGCAGCCAAAGCTCAATGAGCAATCAGCCCCAGCATTTT. Protein: CASSQSSMSNQPQHF.

The chain carries TRBV27 and TRBJ1-1; D not certain. The V and J ends lost 2 bases and 4 bases respectively, with 8 bases between them. Germline CDR1 reads MNHEY; CDR2 reads SMNVEV (reference sequence). CDR3 size: 13 residues. In nucleotides, the CDR3 is TGTGCCAGCAGTTTAGAGAGGGCCACTGAAGCTTTCTTT. It yields the protein CASSLERATEAFF.

The chain recombines TRBV28 with TRBJ1-5; D unresolved. The V and J ends lost 7 bases and 3 bases respectively, with 16 bases between them. Germline V CDR1 and CDR2: MDHEN, SYDVKM. This CDR3 spans 15 amino acids. CDR3: CASKVLKGFNQPQHF. CDR3 DNA sequence: TGTGCCAGCAAGGTCCTTAAGGGATTCAATCAGCCCCAGCATTTT. Supplemented by reference TRBV28 and TRBJ1-5, the full variable domain reads DVKVTQSSRYLVKRTGEKVFLECVQDMDHENMFWYRQDPGLGLRLIYFSYDVKMKEKGDIPEGYSVSREKKERFSLILESASTNQTSMYLCASKVLKGFNQPQHFGDGTRLSIL.

The chain has TRBV9 and TRBJ1-1; 9 bases align to TRBD1. Germline V gene sequence: CDR1 SGDLS, CDR2 YYNGEE. With 2 bases clipped from V and 3 bases from J, the junction kept 8 bases outside the gene matches. The CDR3 covers 16 residues. The CDR3: CASSVTGGQSDTEAFF. DNA for the CDR3: TGTGCCAGCAGCGTCACAGGGGGCCAAAGTGACACTGAAGCTTTCTTT. The variable domain in full, completed from reference TRBV9 and TRBJ1-1, reads DSGVTQTPKHLITATGQRVTLRCSPRSGDLSVYWYQQSLDQGLQFLIQYYNGEERAKGNILERFSAQQFPDLHSELNLSSLELGDSALYFCASSVTGGQSDTEAFFGQGTRLTVV.

The CDR3 sequence: CASSMSGGSHEQYF. The CDR3 coding sequence is TGTGCCAGTAGTATGTCCGGGGGGTCTCACGAGCAGTACTTC. The chain combines TRBV19 with TRBJ2-7, with 7 nucleotides matching TRBD2. The CDR3 has 14 amino acids. V shed 3 bases and J 5 bases; nucleotides not matched to a gene: 7. Germline V CDR1 and CDR2: LNHDA, SQIVND (reference sequence). Full variable domain (outside the CDR3, taken from reference TRBV19 and TRBJ2-7): DGGITQSPKYLFRKEGQNVTLSCEQNLNHDAMYWYRQDPGQGLRLIYYSQIVNDFQKGDIAEGYSVSREKKESFPLTVTSAQKNPTAFYLCASSMSGGSHEQYFGPGTRLTVT.

The V and J genes are TRBV7-2 and TRBJ1-1; D is possibly TRBD1 (5 bases). Trimming stripped 2 bases from V and 8 bases from J, with 15 bases between. Germline V gene data show CDR1 as SGHTA and CDR2 as FQGNSA. This CDR3 has 14 amino acids. The CDR3 here is CASSLFAGTDEAFF. In nucleotides, the CDR3 is TGTGCCAGCAGCTTATTTGCCGGGACGGACGAAGCTTTCTTT. Full variable domain (outside the CDR3, taken from reference TRBV7-2 and TRBJ1-1): GAGVSQSPSNKVTEKGKDVELRCDPISGHTALYWYRQSLGQGLEFLIYFQGNSAPDKSGLPSDRFSAERTGGSVSTLTIQRTQQEDSAVYLCASSLFAGTDEAFFGQGTRLTVV.

This rearrangement joins TRBV28 to TRBJ2-7, with TRBD1 matching 7 bases. This CDR3 is 14 amino acids long. Unmatched junction bases numbered 5, after V lost 3 bases and J lost 3 bases. The germline V gene has CDR1 MDHEN and CDR2 SYDVKM. This CDR3 is CASSLGQRGYEQYF. CDR3 coding DNA: TGTGCCAGCAGTTTGGGACAGAGGGGCTACGAGCAGTACTTC.

The V gene is TRBV9, the J gene TRBJ2-7; D tentatively fits TRBD1 or TRBD2 (6 bases each). The CDR3 runs 14 residues. Germline values: CDR1 SGDLS, CDR2 YYNGEE. V was shortened by 0 bases and J by 5 bases, with 12 bases between the two germline ends. The CDR3 region is CASSVAGAGDEQYF. CDR3 sequence (DNA): TGTGCCAGCAGCGTAGCGGGGGCCGGCGACGAGCAGTACTTC. The variable domain in full, completed from reference TRBV9 and TRBJ2-7, reads DSGVTQTPKHLITATGQRVTLRCSPRSGDLSVYWYQQSLDQGLQFLIQYYNGEERAKGNILERFSAQQFPDLHSELNLSSLELGDSALYFCASSVAGAGDEQYFGPGTRLTVT.

CDR3 in amino acids: CASSLTGGSYNEQFF. CDR3 nucleotides: TGTGCCAGCAGTTTGACAGGGGGCTCCTACAATGAGCAGTTCTTC. The chain combines TRBV28 with TRBJ2-1, with 9 bases that match TRBD1. This CDR3 contains 15 residues. J was trimmed by 0 bases and V by 3 bases; bases with no gene match: 0. The V gene's germline CDR1 is MDHEN and CDR2 SYDVKM.

The J gene is TRBJ1-1, the V gene TRBV6-5; no firm D call. The germline V gene encodes CDR1 MNHEY and CDR2 SVGAGI. The CDR3 totals 12 residues. V was trimmed by 2 bases and J by 4 bases, leaving 5 bases between them. CDR3 DNA: TGTGCCAGCAGTTACGGCAGCACTGAAGCTTTCTTT. This codes for CASSYGSTEAFF.

The chain carries TRBV25-1 and TRBJ2-7, with TRBD1 as a possible D gene (6 bases). Germline values: CDR1 MGHDK, CDR2 SYGVNS. V was trimmed by 6 bases and J by 9 bases, leaving 24 bases between them. This CDR3 contains 15 residues. CDR3 bases: TGTGCCAGCAGACCCCGGGACACCACCCGGTTGGGGCAGTACTTC. It yields the protein CASRPRDTTRLGQYF.

The sample holds one count of this clone. The V gene is TRBV27, the J gene TRBJ1-1, with D hard to call. Germline values: CDR1 MNHEY, CDR2 SMNVEV (reference sequence). This CDR3 has 15 residues. The ends were cut back, 6 bases at V and 0 bases at J, with 14 bases in the middle. In DNA, the CDR3 is TGTGCCAGCAGAGAATGGGAGGGAATGAACACTGAAGCTTTCTTT. It is translated as CASREWEGMNTEAFF.

To note about this clone: Additional DNA sequences in this sample encode the identical CDR3. CDR3 coding DNA: TGTGCCAGCAGCGTAGGGGACGACAATGAGCAGTTCTTC. It translates to CASSVGDDNEQFF. The rearrangement links TRBV9 to TRBJ2-1; either TRBD1 or TRBD2 may supply D (5 bases each). Germline CDR1 and CDR2: SGDLS and YYNGEE. Trimming pared 0 bases from V and 5 bases from J, leaving 6 bases between. The CDR3 length is 13 residues.

CDR3 residues: CASSLIRGQDHEQYF. CDR3 sequence (DNA): TGTGCCAGCAGCTTAATAAGGGGGCAAGACCACGAGCAGTACTTC. This rearrangement joins TRBV11-2 to TRBJ2-7; TRBD1 matches 7 bases. This CDR3 is 15 amino acids long. V gave up 2 bases and J gave up 5 bases; unmatched junction bases: 9. Germline CDR1 is SGHAT and CDR2 is FQNNGV.

The chain uses TRBV29-1 and TRBJ1-2, with a tentative D call TRBD1 (6 bases). Trimming took 1 base from V and 4 from J, leaving 19 bases between them. The CDR3 has 16 residues. From germline, CDR1 is SQVTM and CDR2 ANQGSEA. The CDR3 nucleotides are TGCAGCGTTGAAGGCCTTGACAGGCGATATACCTATGGCTACACCTTC. This translates into CSVEGLDRRYTYGYTF. The complete variable domain, with remaining parts taken from reference TRBV29-1 and TRBJ1-2, reads SAVISQKPSRDICQRGTSLTIQCQVDSQVTMMFWYRQQPGQSLTLIATANQGSEATYESGFVIDKFPISRPNLTFSTLTVSNMSPEDSSIYLCSVEGLDRRYTYGYTFGSGTRLTVV.

The chain couples TRBV14 to TRBJ2-1; TRBD2 aligns across 12 bases. The CDR3 extends over 16 amino acids. J lost 4 bases, V lost 4 bases, and 5 bases had no gene match. Looked up from germline, CDR1 is SGHDN and CDR2 is FVKESK. The CDR3 DNA is TGTGCCAGCAGCCCCGGGACTAGCGGGTGGTACAATGAGCAGTTCTTC. It is translated as CASSPGTSGWYNEQFF.

This clone was seen once. The chain links TRBV30 to TRBJ1-2; 10 nucleotides align to TRBD1. This CDR3 has 15 amino acids. Trimming at V came to 3 bases and at J to 6 bases, leaving 10 bases not matched to a gene. In germline, CDR1 is GTSNPN, CDR2 SVGIG (reference sequence). CDR3: CAWSLTDRGSDGYTF. CDR3 nucleotides: TGTGCCTGGAGCCTTACGGACAGGGGGTCAGATGGCTACACCTTC.

This clone was observed a single time. This CDR3 is CAWRVGVGMADTQYF. CDR3 nucleotide sequence: TGTGCCTGGAGGGTGGGAGTAGGGATGGCAGATACGCAGTATTTT. The J gene is TRBJ2-3, the V gene TRBV30; tentatively, D is TRBD2 (5 bases). CDR1 and CDR2 (germline): GTSNPN, SVGIG (reference sequence). With 3 bases removed from V and 4 bases from J, the gap between germline ends came to 17 bases. CDR3 length: 15 residues.

The chain employs TRBV28 and TRBJ1-1; TRBD1 is a possible D gene (5 bases). V lost 7 bases and J 7 bases, leaving 19 bases between the germline ends. CDR3 length equals 14 residues. Germline-derived CDR1 and CDR2 are MDHEN and SYDVKM. CDR3 bases: TGTGCCAGCAACCTCAACCCGGCGGGGCATGAAGCTTTCTTT. It codes for CASNLNPAGHEAFF.

The genes are TRBV5-6 and TRBJ1-1; D unclear. V lost 0 bases and J lost 6, with 21 bases in between. This CDR3 spans 17 amino acids. The germline CDR1 and CDR2 sequences are SGHDT and YYEEEE. The CDR3 DNA reads as TGTGCCAGCAGCTTGGACTCCGGTTTTGAGGGTCTCGCTGAAGCTTTCTTT. The encoded protein is CASSLDSGFEGLAEAFF.

V gene TRBV25-1 combines with J gene TRBJ1-1, with D maybe TRBD1 (6 bases). Trimming removed 6 bases from V and 11 bases from J, with 22 bases in between. The CDR3 consists of 14 residues. The germline V gene encodes CDR1 MGHDK and CDR2 SYGVNS. The CDR3 DNA sequence: TGTGCCAGCAGCCGACGGGGGGCTCAGGGTAAGGCTTTCTTT. Amino acid sequence: CASSRRGAQGKAFF.

The genes are TRBV7-3 and TRBJ1-1; no reliable D call. Trimming took 0 bases from V and 0 from J, leaving 8 bases between them. This CDR3 has 15 amino acids. Germline CDR1 reads SGHTA; CDR2 reads FQGTGA. In nucleotides, the CDR3 is TGTGCCAGCAGCTTAACAGGGTTCTTGAACACTGAAGCTTTCTTT. Translation gives CASSLTGFLNTEAFF.

This clone was detected a few times. The CDR3 loop reads CASSLGTSGYTGELFF. Written as DNA, the CDR3 is TGTGCCAGCAGCCTGGGGACTAGCGGTTACACCGGGGAGCTGTTTTTT. The chain uses TRBV5-4 and TRBJ2-2; TRBD2 agrees at 11 bases. The V gene end was trimmed by 4 bases and the J gene end by 3 bases; junction bases not matched to a gene: 5. Germline V gives CDR1 SGHNT, CDR2 YYREEE (reference sequence). The CDR3 consists of 16 residues.

V usage is TRBV2 and J usage is TRBJ2-7; either TRBD1 or TRBD2 may supply D (5 bases each). V lost 6 bases and J 3 bases, leaving 12 bases between the germline ends. The CDR3 extends over 13 amino acids. CDR1 and CDR2 from the germline V gene are SNHLY and FYNNEI. CDR3 region: CASRGDGLYEQYF. CDR3 nucleotide sequence: TGTGCCAGCAGGGGGGACGGCCTCTACGAGCAGTACTTC.

The chain is built from TRBV10-1 and TRBJ1-5; no clear D gene. CDR3 size: 13 residues. Germline values: CDR1 WNHNN, CDR2 SYGVQD (reference sequence). The V end was cut by 3 bases, the J end by 6 bases, with 9 bases between. The CDR3 here is CASSDYPGQPQHF. The CDR3 coding sequence is TGCGCCAGCAGTGACTATCCCGGTCAGCCCCAGCATTTT.

This chain joins TRBV18 and TRBJ2-4; D is unclear. Per the germline V gene, CDR1 is KGHSH and CDR2 is LQKENI. The CDR3 spans 16 residues. V was shortened by 0 bases and J by 2 bases, with 11 bases between the two germline ends. The chain's CDR3 is CASSPPIIQTKNIQYF. CDR3 DNA sequence: TGTGCCAGCTCACCACCGATAATCCAAACCAAAAACATTCAGTACTTC.